This record concerns one T cell receptor beta chain sequence. Its antigen is as yet unknown. Between the trimmed V and J ends, which lost 6 bases and 5 bases, there was a span of 8 bases. Germline-derived CDR1 and CDR2 are MNHEY and SVGEGT. The CDR3 contains 11 residues. TCR beta CDR3 regions were amplified from RNA. The HTBI primer set served for first-round RT-PCR of the TCR CDR3. In TCRdb, the multiplex PCR reads were re-called with MiXCR into one record per CDR3 protein. Of 350,000 to 400,000 distinct CDR3 sequences detected, about 15% appear once; the ten largest clones hold about 30%. The data stem from a study of T cells in Graves' hyperthyroidism and ophthalmopathy. Study-wide points: Most expanded thyroid clonotypes above 0.001 also appeared in blood. The model identified upcoming ophthalmopathy a median roughly 6 months ahead of onset.

Sequencing was done on a sample of blood. This TCR came from a young woman with Graves' hyperthyroidism. The rearrangement uses TRBV6-2 or TRBV6-3 and TRBJ2-7; no clear D gene. CDR3 DNA sequence: TGTGCCAGCAGCAGTGAGAACGAGCAGTACTTC. Amino acid sequence: CASSSENEQYF.